The clone carrying this T cell receptor (beta chain) was seen more than once but under ten times. What it binds is not known. This sample was included in a study of T-cell reconstitution after alpha-beta-depleted transplantation in children. Study-wide findings and caveats: For some patients, TCRbeta diversity was high at day 60 because of recipient T cells and thymic progenitors that survived. About two months after transplant, alpha-beta T cells reportedly came from several hundred expanded graft clones. Newly produced T cells mostly provided counts and TCRbeta diversity after one year, as hyperexpanded clones declined.

This sample's TCRbeta library carried unique molecular identifier barcodes. TCRdb recomputed calls from the PCR reads with MiXCR, one row per CDR3 protein. The table has approximately 130,000 distinct CDR3 sequences, about 9.9% seen once. The input for sequencing was PBMCs, mostly from graft donor cells, taken 180 days after TCRalphabeta/CD19-depleted stem cell transplant. The source of this sequence is a girl under three years old who had a stem cell transplant for combined immunodeficiency, so the T cells may come from the graft donor.

This chain's CDR3 is CASSQEAGGSTDTQYF. The DNA of the CDR3 is TGTGCCAGCAGTCAAGAAGCGGGGGGAAGCACAGATACGCAGTATTTT. This chain connects TRBV12-3 or TRBV12-4 to TRBJ2-3; TRBD2 matches at 9 bases. The V and J ends lost 5 bases and 0 bases, in that order; junction bases with no gene match: 6. This CDR3 has 16 residues.